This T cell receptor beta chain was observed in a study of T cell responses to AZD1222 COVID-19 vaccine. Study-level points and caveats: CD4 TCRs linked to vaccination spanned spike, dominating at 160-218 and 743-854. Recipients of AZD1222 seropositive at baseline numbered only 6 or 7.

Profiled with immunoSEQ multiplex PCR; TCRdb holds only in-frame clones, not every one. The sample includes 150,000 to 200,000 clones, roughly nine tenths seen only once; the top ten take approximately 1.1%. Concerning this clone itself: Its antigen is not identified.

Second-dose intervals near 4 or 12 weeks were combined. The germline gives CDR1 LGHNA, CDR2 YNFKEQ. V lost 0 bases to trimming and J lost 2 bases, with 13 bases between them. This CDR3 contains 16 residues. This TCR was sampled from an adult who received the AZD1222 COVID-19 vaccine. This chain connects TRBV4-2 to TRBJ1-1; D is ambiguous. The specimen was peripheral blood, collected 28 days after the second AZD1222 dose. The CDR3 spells CASSQDEAGYNTEAFF. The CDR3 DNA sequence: TGTGCCAGCAGCCAAGATGAGGCAGGATATAACACTGAAGCTTTCTTT.